The 15 T cell receptor beta chains reported below all come from one sample, sequenced in a study of regulatory T cells in long-lasting Graves disease. Building of the TCR beta libraries involved iRepertoire HTBI primers and Arm-PCR of CDR3 regions. TCRdb recomputed calls from the multiplex PCR reads with MiXCR, one row per CDR3 protein. In the table there are around 500,000 distinct CDR3 sequences, around 21% of which are singletons. Time point reported: persistent/refractory GD, antithyroid drugs over 5 years with positive TRAb. From RNA extracted from PBMCs, the TCR library was made. The input for sequencing was peripheral blood mononuclear cells (PBMCs), taken when the disease was refractory, from a patient treated with antithyroid drugs. These receptor sequences come from a female donor with Graves disease.

The genes are TRBV5-4 and TRBJ2-7; TRBD2 agrees at 8 bases. CDR1 SGHNT and CDR2 YYREEE come from the germline V gene (reference sequence). J lost 5 bases, V lost 3 bases, and 7 bases had no gene match. This CDR3 has 14 amino acids. CDR3 sequence (DNA): TGTGCCAGCAGCTCAGGGACTAGTCACAACGAGCAGTACTTC. Protein sequence: CASSSGTSHNEQYF.

Turning to this clonotype: As the CDR3 is not closed by the conserved phenylalanine or tryptophan, this likely results from a read error. The rearrangement joins TRBV18 to TRBJ1-1; the match to TRBD1 covers 7 bases. CDR3 length equals 15 residues. The germline V gene encodes CDR1 KGHSH and CDR2 LQKENI. V lost 3 bases and J lost 4; bases outside the gene matches: 8. DNA for the CDR3: TGTGCCAGCTCACCGAAAGGGACAGTGGGCACTGAAGCTTTCCTT. It encodes CASSPKGTVGTEAFL.

In its sample, this clonotype was seen once. A read error is possible here, since a much larger clone lies one base away. CDR3 region: CAGSSGSILGTEAFF. The CDR3 nucleotides read TGTGCCGGCAGTTCCGGGAGCATTCTGGGCACTGAAGCTTTCTTT. This chain connects TRBV6-9 to TRBJ1-1, with D hard to call. The CDR3 extends over 15 amino acids. Per germline, CDR1 MNHGY and CDR2 SVAAGI.

This clonotype came up a few times. The chain links TRBV7-2 to TRBJ2-3; D is unclear. The CDR3 runs 15 residues. Trimming cost V 1 base and J 2 bases, with 10 bases left between them. Per the germline V gene, CDR1 is SGHTA and CDR2 is FQGNSA. The CDR3 spells CASSLVSGFTDTQYF. The DNA of the CDR3 is TGTGCCAGCAGCTTAGTGTCCGGGTTCACAGATACGCAGTATTTT.

Here the CDR3 reads CAIRAIKGVDTEAFF. Here the CDR3 DNA reads TGTGCCATCAGGGCCATAAAAGGGGTTGACACTGAAGCTTTCTTT. This chain links TRBV10-3 with TRBJ1-1; possibly TRBD1 for D (5 bases). The length of the CDR3 is 15 residues. In germline, CDR1 is ENHRY, CDR2 SYGVKD. With 6 bases removed from V and 3 bases from J, the gap between germline ends came to 17 bases.

This clonotype was recorded many times. The gene calls are TRBV15 and TRBJ2-2, with D unclear. Germline assignment: CDR1 LNHNV and CDR2 YYDKDF (reference sequence). The CDR3 runs to 13 residues. The germline V and J ends were trimmed by 1 base and 4 bases, with 4 bases remaining between them. The CDR3 spells CATSRVATGELFF. In DNA form, the CDR3 reads TGTGCCACCAGCAGAGTGGCCACCGGGGAGCTGTTTTTT.

This clonotype was recorded many times. J is TRBJ2-7 and V is TRBV3-1; the D gene is possibly TRBD1 (6 bases). This CDR3 region has 15 residues. V gave up 4 bases and J gave up 6 bases, with 19 bases separating them. Germline V gene sequence: CDR1 LGHDT, CDR2 YNNKEL (reference sequence). CDR3 sequence: CASSPSGTPGSEQYF. In DNA form, the CDR3 reads TGTGCCAGCAGCCCTTCCGGGACACCGGGTTCCGAGCAGTACTTC.

This clonotype was detected many times. V is TRBV28 and J is TRBJ2-7, with 8 nucleotides matching TRBD1. Germline CDR1 reads MDHEN; CDR2 reads SYDVKM. The J segment lost 3 bases and the V segment lost 5 bases, leaving 9 bases of the junction unmatched. The CDR3 runs 15 residues. The CDR3 sequence is CASSPPGTGVYEQYF. CDR3 sequence (DNA): TGTGCCAGCAGTCCCCCCGGGACAGGTGTCTACGAGCAGTACTTC.

This clonotype was seen repeatedly, ten times or more. The V gene is TRBV28, the J gene TRBJ2-7; D not resolved. This CDR3 has 13 amino acids. The germline CDR1 and CDR2 sequences are MDHEN and SYDVKM. V gave up 3 bases and J gave up 0 bases, with 6 bases separating them. CDR3 amino acids: CASSFSLSYEQYF. The DNA of the CDR3 is TGTGCCAGCAGTTTCTCCCTCTCCTACGAGCAGTACTTC.

A word on this clonotype: A single base separates this from a much larger clone, so it may be a read error. No conserved phenylalanine or tryptophan ends this CDR3, so it is likely a read error. V usage is TRBV28 and J usage is TRBJ1-5; D remains unclear. Germline-derived CDR1 and CDR2 are MDHEN and SYDVKM. CDR3 length: 13 amino acids. Trimming took 5 bases from V and 1 from J, leaving 6 bases between them. This CDR3 is CASSVGSNQPQHL. CDR3 DNA sequence: TGTGCCAGCAGTGTGGGGAGCAATCAGCCCCAGCATCTT.

This clonotype has at least ten counts. The gene calls are TRBV5-1 and TRBJ2-7; 9 nucleotides line up with TRBD2. After removal of 4 bases from V and 1 base from J, the junction contained 9 bases not matched to a gene. There are 16 residues in the CDR3. Germline-derived CDR1 and CDR2 are SGHRS and YFSETQ. This chain's CDR3 is CASSGPGLAMSYEQYF. The DNA of the CDR3 is TGCGCCAGCAGCGGCCCGGGACTAGCTATGTCCTACGAGCAGTACTTC. The full variable domain, its missing parts supplied by reference TRBV5-1 and TRBJ2-7, is KAGVTQTPRYLIKTRGQQVTLSCSPISGHRSVSWYQQTPGQGLQFLFEYFSETQRNKGNFPGRFSGRQFSNSRSEMNVSTLELGDSALYLCASSGPGLAMSYEQYFGPGTRLTVT.

This clonotype appeared many times. The chain employs TRBV7-2 and TRBJ1-2; no reliable D call. V lost 5 bases to trimming and J lost 6 bases, with 13 bases between them. Germline V gene sequence: CDR1 SGHTA, CDR2 FQGNSA. CDR3 size: 13 residues. DNA of the CDR3: TGTGCCAGCAGCCAAGACCGAAAAAATGGCTACACCTTC. Protein sequence: CASSQDRKNGYTF.

There are a few counts of this clonotype. The CDR3 protein is CASSESGDYGYTF. CDR3 coding DNA: TGCGCCAGCAGTGAGTCTGGGGATTATGGCTACACCTTC. The chain uses TRBV10-2 and TRBJ1-2; D is unresolved. Germline V gene lookup returns CDR1 WSHSY and CDR2 SAAADI. Trimming took off 0 bases at V and 5 bases at J, with 7 bases between the two ends. There are 13 residues in the CDR3.

The CDR3 DNA reads as TGTGCCAGCAGCCAGTTCCTGAGCTCCTACAATGAGCAGTTCTTC. Protein sequence: CASSQFLSSYNEQFF. This rearrangement joins TRBV12-3 or TRBV12-4 to TRBJ2-1; D call uncertain. The CDR3 is made up of 15 amino acids. V was shortened by 6 bases and J by 0 bases, with 12 bases between the two germline ends.

This clonotype has just a few counts. The rearrangement links TRBV15 to TRBJ2-2, with TRBD2 identical over 7 bases. The germline CDR1 and CDR2 sequences are LNHNV and YYDKDF (reference sequence). Germline trimming cut 0 bases from V and 4 bases from J; bases unmatched to any gene: 11. The CDR3 consists of 18 residues. CDR3 bases: TGTGCCACCAGCAGAGATTTCTGGCGGGAGAGGGGCACCGGGGAGCTGTTTTTT. Protein product: CATSRDFWRERGTGELFF.